The sequence of this T cell receptor (beta chain) was determined in a study of cytomegalovirus exposure and HLA in healthy donors. The CDR3 loop spans 18 amino acids. J was trimmed by 0 bases and V by 5 bases; bases with no gene match: 11. Germline loops: CDR1 MDHEN, CDR2 SYDVKM. The primer mix had 60 Vbeta and 13 Jbeta primers. The method was immunoSEQ multiplex PCR; TCRdb's version includes in-frame clones alone and lacks a portion of them. This sample has about 190,000 clones, with roughly 82% found just once. The TCR was taken from a woman in her forties or fifties in good health and CMV-seropositive. This chain uses TRBV28 with TRBJ2-3; 10 bases match TRBD2. The sequenced sample consisted of PBMCs. This CDR3 reads CASSLSGLAGESTDTQYF. In nucleotides, the CDR3 is TGTGCCAGCAGTCTCTCGGGGCTAGCGGGGGAAAGCACAGATACGCAGTATTTT.